Shown below are 13 T cell receptor beta chains from a single sample sequenced in a study of beta chain features in type 1 diabetes (dated by TCRdb to 2016 to 2019). The library was obtained by the immunoSEQ multiplex PCR assay. The High Capacity cDNA Reverse Transcription Kit was used to reverse transcribe all of the isolated RNA, meaning that expressed TCRB transcripts were what got sequenced. Imported from immuneACCESS, the table was reduced by TCRdb to in-frame sequences with V and J called. These copies leave out some clones; in studies compared against another copy, an unresolved V gene accounts for under half, and the cause of the remainder is not known. Present in this sample are more than 150,000 clones, 10% to 15% of which were seen just once. The ten largest make up less than 0.7% of the sample. The sequencing input was central memory CD4+ T cells from blood. Every receptor here comes from a woman aged 18-29 years in good health.

The rearrangement joins TRBV9 to TRBJ2-1; 12 nucleotides line up with TRBD2. Trimming took 6 bases from V and 0 from J; bases not matched to a gene: 4. This CDR3 is 16 amino acids long. Per germline, CDR1 SGDLS and CDR2 YYNGEE. This CDR3 reads CASNTGLAGSYNEQFF. The CDR3, as DNA: TGTGCCAGCAATACGGGACTAGCGGGCTCCTACAATGAGCAGTTCTTC.

This clone has only a few counts. The chain uses TRBV7-2 and TRBJ1-5; TRBD1 is a possible D gene (6 bases). The V end was cut by 2 bases, the J end by 7 bases, with 18 bases between. The CDR3 runs 16 residues. Germline V CDR1 and CDR2: SGHTA, FQGNSA. The CDR3 sequence is CASSLNQGSSGQPQHF. CDR3 coding DNA: TGTGCCAGCAGCTTAAATCAGGGGTCGTCCGGGCAGCCCCAGCATTTT.

The genes are TRBV15 and TRBJ2-1; 8 bases align to TRBD2. CDR1 and CDR2 (germline): LNHNV, YYDKDF (reference sequence). This CDR3 contains 17 residues. Trimming took 0 bases from V and 4 from J; bases not matched to a gene: 8. The CDR3 DNA is TGTGCCACCAGCAGAGATAGGTCTAGCGGGCTTTACAATGAGCAGTTCTTC. Its translation: CATSRDRSSGLYNEQFF.

This clone was counted a few times. The CDR3 region has the DNA TGTGCCAGCAGCTTTCACAGGGCCAACACCGGGGAGCTGTTTTTT. Residues: CASSFHRANTGELFF. The gene calls are TRBV5-8 and TRBJ2-2; a possible D gene is TRBD1 (6 bases). Trimming stripped 2 bases from V and 2 bases from J, with 10 bases between. Germline CDR1 SGHTS, CDR2 YDEGEE. CDR3 length equals 15 residues.

The table lists this clone with a few counts. V is TRBV9 and J is TRBJ2-1; 11 bases are a match to TRBD2. The CDR3 totals 15 residues. Germline V gene data show CDR1 as SGDLS and CDR2 as YYNGEE. V was clipped by 3 bases and J by 14 bases; unmatched bases: 13. The CDR3 loop is CASSETSGKGGRKFF. CDR3 DNA sequence: TGTGCCAGCAGCGAGACTAGCGGGAAAGGTGGACGGAAGTTCTTC.

The chain links TRBV15 to TRBJ1-1; D not certain. The CDR3 extends over 12 amino acids. The V and J ends lost 1 base and 7 bases respectively, with 7 bases between them. Germline V gene sequence: CDR1 LNHNV, CDR2 YYDKDF (reference sequence). This chain's CDR3 is CATSRVGGEAFF. CDR3 DNA sequence: TGTGCCACCAGCAGAGTGGGAGGTGAAGCTTTCTTT.

This clone was recorded a few times. The V call is TRBV6-5, the J call TRBJ2-3, with a tentative D call TRBD1 (5 bases). CDR3 size: 12 residues. The germline V gene has CDR1 MNHEY and CDR2 SVGAGI. V shed 9 bases and J shed 7 bases, with 14 bases lying between them. CDR3 bases: TGTGCCAGTTATAATCAGGGATATACGCAGTATTTT. Translating gives CASYNQGYTQYF.

This clone was observed a handful of times. The rearrangement joins TRBV6-1 to TRBJ1-1; tentatively, D is TRBD1 (6 bases). In germline, CDR1 is MNHNS, CDR2 SASEGT. The V gene lost 4 bases and the J gene lost 6 bases, with 18 bases spanning the gap. This CDR3 region has 15 residues. Written as DNA, the CDR3 is TGTGCCAGCAGTGTTACAGGGTTCGCGGTTGCTGAAGCTTTCTTT. Translating gives CASSVTGFAVAEAFF.

The rearrangement joins TRBV18 to TRBJ2-7, with TRBD1 matching over 8 bases. This CDR3 contains 16 residues. Germline V gives CDR1 KGHSH, CDR2 LQKENI. V shed 2 bases and J 2 bases; nucleotides not matched to a gene: 8. In DNA, the CDR3 is TGTGCCAGCTCACCAAGGGACAGGACTAACCCCTACGAGCAGTACTTC. This encodes CASSPRDRTNPYEQYF.

The chain recombines TRBV30 with TRBJ1-5; 7 bases line up with TRBD1. In germline, CDR1 is GTSNPN, CDR2 SVGIG (reference sequence). CDR3 size: 12 residues. Trimming removed 4 bases from V and 9 bases from J; junction bases left unmatched: 6. The CDR3 spells CAWKDRAGPQHF. The CDR3, as DNA: TGTGCCTGGAAAGACAGGGCGGGGCCCCAGCATTTT.

This chain connects TRBV10-3 to TRBJ1-4, with no clear D. CDR1 and CDR2 from the germline V gene are ENHRY and SYGVKD. Trimming removed 10 bases at V and 4 bases at J, with 10 bases between. The CDR3 loop spans 12 amino acids. CDR3 in DNA: TGTGCCACCGGGAGGGTTAATGAAAAACTGTTTTTT. Its translation: CATGRVNEKLFF.

V and J are TRBV9 and TRBJ2-1; possible D gene TRBD1, 6 bases. CDR1 is SGDLS, CDR2 YYNGEE, per germline. CDR3 size: 15 residues. V lost 0 bases to trimming and J lost 14 bases, with 21 bases between them. The CDR3 here is CASSVEARDPSGEFF. The DNA for the CDR3 is TGTGCCAGCAGCGTAGAGGCCCGGGACCCCTCAGGGGAGTTCTTC.

The V gene is TRBV11-2, the J gene TRBJ2-3, with D tentatively TRBD1 (6 bases). From germline, CDR1 is SGHAT and CDR2 FQNNGV. With 5 bases removed from V and 5 bases from J, the gap between germline ends came to 8 bases. The CDR3 spans 12 residues. DNA for the CDR3: TGTGCCAGCAGCCGAGGGGGAGATACGCAGTATTTT. Translating gives CASSRGGDTQYF.